This record covers a single T cell receptor beta chain. Its cognate antigen has yet to be identified. Per-nucleotide qualities are absent, and no much larger clonotype sits a single base away. Receptor libraries were prepared by bulk RNA-seq. TCRdb records Illumina HiSeq 2500 as the sequencer. The study's own analysis went as follows. For the separate targeted TCR-seq dataset, MiXCR version 2.1.5 with default parameters extracted and quantified CDR3 sequences from raw reads. TCR-beta clones in the separate targeted TCR-seq dataset were defined according to the combination of V gene, J gene and CDR3 sequence. For the separate targeted TCR-seq dataset, clones with fewer than three counts were filtered out, after which only the 90% most strongly expressed clones in each sample were kept. In the separate targeted TCR-seq dataset, Treg-Tconv overlap was computed as shared clones divided by total Treg clones per tissue, times 100. TCRdb reran the public reads through fastp at Q25 and MiXCR, keeping productive beta chains. All rows with the same CDR3 protein become a single entry with the most common DNA and genes. Clone size and V and J calls follow TCRdb, not the original study. In this sample the table shows approximately 2,700 distinct CDR3 sequences, under 75% of which occur a single time. The top ten hold under 3% of the sample.

This specimen belongs to a study of draining lymph node invasion in breast cancer (dated by TCRdb to the early 2020s). Context from the whole study: Nodal metastasis was diagnosed by histology and cytokeratin immunohistochemistry, and confirmation was obtained by EpCAM/CD45 flow cytometry. Across breast cancer tissues, a separate targeted assay used bulk TCR-beta CDR3 sequencing to compare sorted memory regulatory T cells with memory conventional CD4 T cells. From every patient, the primary tumor plus matched non-invaded and tumor-invaded tumor-draining lymph nodes were collected, and both Treg and Tconv subsets were profiled. In the separate targeted TCR sequencing, lymph nodes from 5 or 6 patients were covered, and primary tumors were sequenced for three of those patients.

Memory regulatory T cells were isolated by sorting for CD4+ CD45RA- CD25high cells. Tumor-draining lymph nodes were classified as non-invaded or invaded according to the absence or presence of metastatic tumor cells. Before staining and sorting, a Miltenyi Pan T Cell isolation kit was used to pre-enrich the T cells. Immunohistochemistry for estrogen receptor, progesterone receptor, HER2 and Ki-67 was used to characterize the primary tumors. Fresh surgical tissue was processed within a few hours after surgery by cutting into small fragments. The tissue fragments were digested enzymatically for roughly 20 minutes with Liberase TL plus DNase and were then passed through a 40-micrometer strainer. After DAPI live/dead staining, sorting was performed on a BD FACS Aria II with roughly 96-99% purity. The sorted cells were lysed in TCL buffer, and a Norgen Single Cell RNA purification kit, including DNase treatment, was used to purify the RNA.

Findings and caveats that apply to the study as a whole: Data could not resolve whether Treg conversion occurred in a given organ or whether converted Tregs recirculated between nodes and tumor. Across all tissues in the targeted TCR-seq data, Tregs appeared to be more clonally expanded than Tconvs, and both subsets showed lower diversity in tumor than in lymph nodes. Some of the top 100 tumor clones were detected in invaded and non-invaded nodes, and this detection was taken to suggest recirculation between tumor and draining nodes. TCRs shared between the Treg and Tconv subsets were regarded as suggesting, but not proving, a common clonal origin. The tumor top-100 clone tracking analysis could be carried out in only two patients. Roughly 12-25% of Treg TCRs were shared with Tconvs per tissue, interpreted as suggesting peripheral Treg induction.

The source of this sequence is a female donor with luminal breast cancer. The material sequenced was sorted memory Tregs from a lymph node. Explained via the paper, the cell subset or site label denotes: CD45RA-negative sorted CD4+ T cells (memory Tconv or effector/memory Treg).

The nucleotide sequence reads TGTGCCACCCGATCCTCCGGGACTAGCGGGGTCGGCGGGGAGCTGTTTTTT. Translated, it reads CATRSSGTSGVGGELFF. The rearrangement combines TRBV24-1 with TRBJ2-2; a stretch of 13 junction bases matches TRBD2. Ends trimmed: V by 9 bases, J by 7 bases; bases unmatched to a gene: 13. CDR1 and CDR2 are read off the germline V gene as KGHDR and SFDVKD. Measured from the cysteine to the phenylalanine, the CDR3 is 17 residues long. CDR3 DNA only is kept here, 51 bases in frame from base 1.